Listed below are T cell receptor beta chains from one sample, sequenced in a study of HIV-infected patients and healthy controls. Each CDR3 protein gets one entry after TCRdb re-called the 5' RACE reads with MiXCR. The sample lists tens of thousands of distinct CDR3 sequences; about 19% were seen once. Sequencing used CD4+ T cells from blood. These receptor sequences come from a human donor in good health. The CDR3 runs from the conserved cysteine through the conserved F or W. The D gene is left open where the match is weak. The size of a clone is reported for some rows only, either as once, few or many, or as a class for expanded clones.

>TRBD1|NA|TRBV5-5|TRBJ2-1
TGTGCCAGCAGCCTGGACAGGGGGCGGAATGAGCAGTTCTTC
CASSLDRGRNEQFF
>TRBD2|many|TRBV28|TRBJ2-1
TGTGCCAGCACTTCGTCCGGGACTAGCGGTTACAATGAGCAGTTCTTC
CASTSSGTSGYNEQFF
>TRBD1|many|TRBV7-9|TRBJ2-7
TGTGCCAGCAGTCCCCCGGTTGGGACAGGGGTTCCCTACGAGCAGTACTTC
CASSPPVGTGVPYEQYF
>TRBD2|many|TRBV2|TRBJ2-1
TGTGCCAGCAGTGAAGCCGGGGGGAATGAGCAGTTCTTC
CASSEAGGNEQFF
>NA|NA|TRBV2|TRBJ1-1
TGTGCCAGCATGACAGATATGAACACTGAAGCTTTCTTT
CASMTDMNTEAFF
>TRBD1|many|TRBV5-1|TRBJ1-1
TGCGCCAGCGGCACGACAGGGTCTAGGACTGAAGCTTTCTTT
CASGTTGSRTEAFF
>NA|few|TRBV10-3|TRBJ2-2
TGTGCCATCAGTGAGGCAGCTGTCTTCACCGGGGAGCTGTTTTTT
CAISEAAVFTGELFF
>TRBD1|few|TRBV12-3/TRBV12-4|TRBJ1-2
TGTGCCAGCAGTGCACAGGGGTCGGGAACCTATGGCTACACCTTC
CASSAQGSGTYGYTF
>NA|few|TRBV20-1|TRBJ1-6
TGCAGTGCTAGTTGGATGGGTTACCTCCACTTT
CSASWMGYLHF
>NA|many|TRBV2|TRBJ1-1
TGTGCCAGCAGTGAGCGGGGACAAGAAGCTTTCTTT
CASSERGQEAFF
>NA|NA|TRBV10-3|TRBJ1-6
TGTTCCATCAGTGATGGGCAGGGAAGAGATTCACCCCTCCACTTT
CSISDGQGRDSPLHF
>NA|many|TRBV6-1|TRBJ1-2
TGTGCCAGCAGTGGGGGGGGCTATGGCTACACCTTC
CASSGGGYGYTF
>TRBD1|few|TRBV18|TRBJ2-7
TGTGCCAGCTCACCACCGGGAGGACAGGGTGGGCAGTACTTC
CASSPPGGQGGQYF
>NA|many|TRBV29-1|TRBJ1-1
TGCAGCGTTGAACAGGGGCGCGAAAGTGAAGCTTTCTTT
CSVEQGRESEAFF
>NA|NA|TRBV10-3|TRBJ2-7
TGTGCCATCAGTGAGTTGGGGGGAACCTACGAGCAGTACTTC
CAISELGGTYEQYF